The 24 T cell receptor beta chains given below trace back to one sample, sequenced in a study of graft-versus-host responses after intestinal transplantation. TCRdb's copy holds only in-frame clones and misses some; the assay was immunoSEQ multiplex PCR. The sample holds around 100,000 clones; 80% to 95% are singletons and the top ten take under 1.5%. For these TCRs, the target antigens are not known. The sample in question was unstimulated CD8+ T cells sorted from spleen or lymph node cells, obtained before intestinal transplant. The receptors were sampled from a human donor who received an intestinal transplant.

This chain uses TRBV19 with TRBJ2-7, with D tentatively TRBD2 (6 bases). CDR1 and CDR2 (germline): LNHDA, SQIVND (reference sequence). The CDR3 consists of 14 residues. With 1 base removed from V and 5 bases from J, the gap between germline ends came to 12 bases. CDR3 amino acids: CASSIGHGGDEQYF. For the CDR3, the DNA is TGTGCCAGTAGTATAGGCCACGGAGGGGACGAGCAGTACTTC.

The chain recombines TRBV5-5 with TRBJ2-5; no clear D gene. Germline V gene sequence: CDR1 SGHKS, CDR2 YYEKEE (reference sequence). Deletions cut 0 bases from V and 3 bases from J, with 9 bases between. The CDR3 has 14 residues. CDR3 nucleotides: TGTGCCAGCAGCTTGGAAAACTCGGAAGAGACCCAGTACTTC. It translates to CASSLENSEETQYF. The complete variable domain, with remaining parts taken from reference TRBV5-5 and TRBJ2-5, reads DAGVTQSPTHLIKTRGQQVTLRCSPISGHKSVSWYQQVLGQGPQFIFQYYEKEERGRGNFPDRFSARQFPNYSSELNVNALLLGDSALYLCASSLENSEETQYFGPGTRLLVL.

The chain links TRBV19 to TRBJ2-6; 7 bases align to TRBD1. CDR3 length equals 18 residues. The ends lost 6 bases at V and 0 bases at J; junction bases unmatched: 11. Germline V gene sequence: CDR1 LNHDA, CDR2 SQIVND (reference sequence). CDR3 sequence: CASRLGTEKDSGANVLTF. CDR3 nucleotides: TGTGCCAGTAGACTCGGGACAGAGAAGGACTCTGGGGCCAACGTCCTGACTTTC. Supplemented by reference TRBV19 and TRBJ2-6, the full variable domain reads DGGITQSPKYLFRKEGQNVTLSCEQNLNHDAMYWYRQDPGQGLRLIYYSQIVNDFQKGDIAEGYSVSREKKESFPLTVTSAQKNPTAFYLCASRLGTEKDSGANVLTFGAGSRLTVL.

V usage is TRBV25-1 and J usage is TRBJ1-1, with a tentative D call TRBD1 (6 bases). The ends were cut back, 2 bases at V and 1 base at J, with 14 bases in the middle. CDR3 length: 16 amino acids. Germline CDR1 and CDR2: MGHDK and SYGVNS. The CDR3 sequence is CASSEGGGLGNTEAFF. CDR3 bases: TGTGCCAGCAGTGAAGGGGGGGGCCTGGGGAACACTGAAGCTTTCTTT. Complete variable domain (other parts from reference TRBV25-1 and TRBJ1-1): EADIYQTPRYLVIGTGKKITLECSQTMGHDKMYWYQQDPGMELHLIHYSYGVNSTEKGDLSSESTVSRIRTEHFPLTLESARPSHTSQYLCASSEGGGLGNTEAFFGQGTRLTVV.

The chain employs TRBV6-6 and TRBJ1-4; 7 bases agree with TRBD1. The V gene's germline CDR1 is MNHNY and CDR2 SVGAGI (reference sequence). V lost 0 bases to trimming and J lost 5 bases; unmatched junction nucleotides: 3. The CDR3 covers 15 residues. Here the CDR3 DNA reads TGTGCCAGCAGTTACTCGTCACAGGGGAATGAAAAACTGTTTTTT. This gives the protein CASSYSSQGNEKLFF.

In nucleotides, the CDR3 is TGTGCCAGCTCACCAGGTTTTGGGGCGATGAACACTGAAGCTTTCTTT. Translating it yields CASSPGFGAMNTEAFF. J is TRBJ1-1 and V is TRBV18; maybe TRBD1 (5 bases). V lost 2 bases and J 0 bases, leaving 13 bases between the germline ends. CDR1 and CDR2 from the germline V gene are KGHSH and LQKENI. This CDR3 is 16 amino acids long.

This chain links TRBV11-2 with TRBJ2-3; 7 bases map to TRBD2. CDR1 SGHAT and CDR2 FQNNGV come from the germline V gene. The CDR3 is 16 amino acids. V dropped 4 bases and J dropped 0; count of bases not matched to a gene: 7. This CDR3 is CASSSSGVDSTDTQYF. The CDR3 bases are TGTGCCAGCAGCTCGAGCGGGGTAGATAGCACAGATACGCAGTATTTT.

The V call is TRBV7-9, the J call TRBJ2-7; a weak D match, TRBD1 (6 bases). The ends were cut back, 3 bases at V and 3 bases at J, with 12 bases in the middle. This CDR3 has 14 amino acids. CDR1 and CDR2 (germline): SEHNR, FQNEAQ (reference sequence). CDR3: CASSFGGMVYEQYF. Written as DNA, the CDR3 is TGTGCCAGCAGCTTTGGGGGCATGGTCTACGAGCAGTACTTC.

The chain has TRBV6-7 and TRBJ1-2; perhaps TRBD1 as D (5 bases). TRBV6-7 is identified as an open reading frame with a role that is uncertain. V was trimmed by 7 bases and J by 6 bases, leaving 15 bases between them. This CDR3 contains 13 residues. Here the CDR3 DNA reads TGTGCCAGCACCGCTCAGGGCTCTGATGGCTACACCTTC. It encodes CASTAQGSDGYTF.

The CDR3 protein is CAWNYRPTEAFF. In nucleotides, the CDR3 is TGTGCCTGGAACTATAGACCCACTGAAGCTTTCTTT. This chain joins TRBV30 and TRBJ1-1; no clear D. CDR1 is GTSNPN and CDR2 is SVGIG in the germline V gene (reference sequence). This CDR3 comprises 12 residues. Trimming shortened V by 4 bases and J by 4 bases, and 10 bases separated the two germline ends.

This clone was found once. V gene TRBV16 combines with J gene TRBJ2-1; 7 bases agree with TRBD1. V lost 2 bases, J lost 14 bases, and 18 bases stayed unmatched. Per the germline V gene, CDR1 is KGHSY and CDR2 is FQNENV. This CDR3 comprises 16 residues. CDR3 nucleotide sequence: TGTGCCAGCAGCCAAGGAGACAGGGCGAAGGTCGAGTTAGAGTTCTTC. Translated, it gives CASSQGDRAKVELEFF.

The rearrangement links TRBV14 to TRBJ2-7; maybe TRBD2 (7 bases). The CDR3 consists of 16 residues. Trimming pared 1 base from V and 5 bases from J, leaving 18 bases between. Germline assignment: CDR1 SGHDN and CDR2 FVKESK. CDR3 protein: CASSQVGGAFRHEQYF. The DNA of the CDR3 is TGTGCCAGCAGCCAAGTAGGGGGGGCCTTTCGGCACGAGCAGTACTTC.

The rearrangement links TRBV9 to TRBJ2-3; 11 nucleotides match TRBD2. The CDR3 has 16 amino acids. V shed 4 bases, J shed 2 bases, and the junction held 6 bases outside the gene matches. The V gene's germline CDR1 is SGDLS and CDR2 YYNGEE. The CDR3 DNA follows: TGTGCCAGCAGCCTAACTAGCGGGGGTACCACAGATACGCAGTATTTT. Translation: CASSLTSGGTTDTQYF.

The chain carries TRBV5-1 and TRBJ1-1; D is undetermined. The ends were cut back, 4 bases at V and 0 bases at J, with 7 bases in the middle. Germline-derived CDR1 and CDR2 are SGHRS and YFSETQ. This CDR3 region has 13 residues. The CDR3 is CASSPSLNTEAFF. In DNA, the CDR3 is TGCGCCAGCAGCCCCTCCCTGAACACTGAAGCTTTCTTT.

The gene calls are TRBV30 and TRBJ1-1, with a tentative D call TRBD1 (6 bases). This CDR3 has 14 amino acids. V was clipped by 0 bases and J by 3 bases, with 11 bases between them. Germline CDR1 and CDR2: GTSNPN and SVGIG (reference sequence). CDR3 nucleotide sequence: TGTGCCTGGAGTGTACCGGGGGGCTACACTGAAGCTTTCTTT. As protein: CAWSVPGGYTEAFF.

The V gene is TRBV7-8, the J gene TRBJ2-3; D is undetermined. Germline values: CDR1 SGHVS, CDR2 FQNEAQ. This CDR3 region has 13 residues. V shed 8 bases and J shed 0 bases, with 9 bases lying between them. Here the CDR3 reads CASGPPSTDTQYF. The CDR3 nucleotides read TGTGCCAGCGGACCTCCTAGCACAGATACGCAGTATTTT. The entire variable domain, with the rest obtained from reference TRBV7-8 and TRBJ2-3, is as follows: GAGVSQSPRYKVAKRGQDVALRCDPISGHVSLFWYQQALGQGPEFLTYFQNEAQLDKSGLPSDRFFAERPEGSVSTLKIQRTQQEDSAVYLCASGPPSTDTQYFGPGTRLTVL.

The J gene is TRBJ1-1, the V gene TRBV7-2, with D perhaps TRBD1 (6 bases). Germline V gene sequence: CDR1 SGHTA, CDR2 FQGNSA. This CDR3 is 15 amino acids long. V was trimmed by 5 bases and J by 1 base, leaving 14 bases between them. The CDR3 nucleotides read TGTGCCAGCAGCCCGTGGACAGCCTCGAACACTGAAGCTTTCTTT. This encodes CASSPWTASNTEAFF.

The chain combines TRBV19 with TRBJ1-1; the D gene is possibly TRBD1 (6 bases). This CDR3 contains 15 residues. Trimming shortened V by 0 bases and J by 2 bases, and 10 bases separated the two germline ends. The germline V gene has CDR1 LNHDA and CDR2 SQIVND (reference sequence). Written as DNA, the CDR3 is TGTGCCAGTAGTATAGATGCAGGGGAAAACACTGAAGCTTTCTTT. This encodes CASSIDAGENTEAFF.

The rearrangement links TRBV10-2 to TRBJ2-2; D gene ambiguous. Germline CDR1 reads WSHSY; CDR2 reads SAAADI. Between the trimmed V and J ends, which lost 0 bases and 7 bases, there was a span of 3 bases. This CDR3 region has 12 residues. CDR3 DNA sequence: TGCGCCAGCAGTGAGTCGAGCGGGGAGCTGTTTTTT. This sequence encodes CASSESSGELFF.

This chain's CDR3 is CASSSRQGAGDTQYF. CDR3 nucleotides: TGTGCCAGCAGTTCACGTCAGGGGGCGGGGGATACGCAGTATTTT. The chain links TRBV2 to TRBJ2-3; 8 bases fit TRBD1. Germline V gene data show CDR1 as SNHLY and CDR2 as FYNNEI. V lost 5 bases and J lost 6; bases outside the gene matches: 10. The CDR3 has 15 residues.

The chain couples TRBV7-2 to TRBJ2-1, with D maybe TRBD1 (6 bases). The V end was cut by 5 bases, the J end by 4 bases, with 15 bases between. Germline CDR1 reads SGHTA; CDR2 reads FQGNSA. The CDR3 is 15 residues long. CDR3 nucleotides: TGTGCCAGCAGCCCGACAGGAGGTGTGTACAATGAGCAGTTCTTC. It is translated as CASSPTGGVYNEQFF.

This rearrangement joins TRBV7-9 to TRBJ2-5, with TRBD2 matching over 10 bases. Trimming at V came to 3 bases and at J to 7 bases, leaving 8 bases not matched to a gene. This CDR3 is 15 amino acids long. Germline V gives CDR1 SEHNR, CDR2 FQNEAQ (reference sequence). CDR3 DNA sequence: TGTGCCAGCAGCTTGGGACTAGCGACGGTCGCGACCCAGTACTTC. Amino acids: CASSLGLATVATQYF. Looking up the rest from reference TRBV7-9 and TRBJ2-5 gives the full variable domain: DTGVSQNPRHKITKRGQNVTFRCDPISEHNRLYWYRQTLGQGPEFLTYFQNEAQLEKSRLLSDRFSAERPKGSFSTLEIQRTEQGDSAMYLCASSLGLATVATQYFGPGTRLLVL.

This sequence joins TRBV29-1 and TRBJ1-2, with a weak D call TRBD1 (5 bases). With 5 bases removed from V and 5 bases from J, the gap between germline ends came to 9 bases. CDR3 length: 11 amino acids. Germline lookup yields CDR1 SQVTM and CDR2 ANQGSEA. The CDR3 here is CSVKEGYGYTF. As DNA, the CDR3 is TGCAGCGTTAAGGAGGGGTATGGCTACACCTTC.

The chain combines TRBV15 with TRBJ1-2, with a weak D call TRBD1 (5 bases). CDR3 length: 14 residues. The V and J ends lost 0 bases and 2 bases respectively, with 7 bases between them. The germline V gene has CDR1 LNHNV and CDR2 YYDKDF (reference sequence). CDR3 protein: CATSREGANYGYTF. DNA for the CDR3: TGTGCCACCAGCAGAGAAGGGGCGAACTATGGCTACACCTTC.